These T cell receptor beta chains were read from a single sample in a study of STAT5B mutations in CD4+ large granular lymphocyte leukemia. This table comes from immunoSEQ multiplex PCR, and its TCRdb copy is limited to in-frame clones, with some not included. The sample has tens of thousands of clones, about four fifths seen once. The sample taken for sequencing was CD4+ T cells from blood buffy coats. These receptors were taken from a human donor in good health. Both conserved end residues are part of each CDR3. A D gene is named only where the DNA matches it firmly. Size values are once, few and many counts, or a class for expanded clones, and some rows have none.

>TRBJ2-5|NA|TRBD2|TRBV7-2
CASRTSETQYF
TGTGCCAGCAGGACTAGCGAGACCCAGTACTTC
>TRBJ1-6|NA|NA|TRBV28
CASRSPNQGGDSPLHF
TGTGCCAGCAGATCCCCCAATCAAGGTGGAGATTCACCCCTCCACTTT
>TRBJ2-7|NA|TRBD2|TRBV11-3
CASSLDGTNYEQYF
TGTGCCAGCAGCTTAGATGGGACTAACTACGAGCAGTACTTC
>TRBJ1-3|NA|TRBD1|TRBV29-1
CSAGTGTEGNTIYF
TGCAGCGCAGGGACAGGGACCGAGGGAAACACCATATATTTT
>TRBJ1-2|NA|NA|TRBV6-5
CASSYSTGYGYTF
TGTGCCAGCAGTTACTCGACGGGTTATGGCTACACCTTC
>TRBJ1-2|few|TRBD1|TRBV7-2
CASSSWTGEAYGYTF
TGTGCCAGCAGCTCTTGGACAGGGGAGGCCTATGGCTACACCTTC
>TRBJ1-2|NA|NA|TRBV20-1
CSVRDSLVYTF
TGCAGTGTCCGGGATAGTTTAGTCTACACCTTC
>TRBJ1-1|NA|NA|TRBV4-2
CASSQDPGRTEAFF
TGTGCCAGCAGCCAAGATCCAGGGAGAACTGAAGCTTTCTTT
>TRBJ2-3|NA|TRBD2|TRBV7-2
CASSVFSGGNTDTQYF
TGTGCCAGCAGCGTATTTAGCGGGGGGAACACAGATACGCAGTATTTT
>TRBJ2-7|NA|NA|TRBV30
CAWMEDSFMEQYF
TGTGCCTGGATGGAGGACAGCTTTATGGAGCAGTACTTC
>TRBJ1-6|NA|TRBD1|TRBV25-1
CASSGTDHSPLHF
TGTGCCAGCAGCGGGACAGACCATTCACCCCTCCACTTT
>TRBJ1-1|NA|NA|TRBV18
CASSPPGPSKGEAFF
TGTGCCAGCTCACCACCAGGTCCCTCAAAGGGGGAAGCTTTCTTT
>TRBJ2-2|NA|TRBD1|TRBV7-9
CASSLEGQGRAGELFF
TGTGCCAGCAGCTTAGAAGGACAGGGAAGAGCCGGGGAGCTGTTTTTT
>TRBJ1-6|NA|NA|TRBV30
CAWIGTEGVWYNSPLHF
TGTGCCTGGATAGGTACAGAGGGGGTGTGGTATAATTCACCCCTCCACTTT
>TRBJ1-6|NA|NA|TRBV5-6
CASSLGTSYNSPLHF
TGTGCCAGCAGCTTAGGGACCTCCTATAATTCACCCCTCCACTTT
>TRBJ1-4|NA|NA|TRBV7-2
CASSLSSWAGSEKLFF
TGTGCCAGCAGCTTATCGAGTTGGGCAGGGTCTGAAAAACTGTTTTTT
>TRBJ2-3|NA|TRBD2|TRBV11-3
CASSLGLAGVDTQYF
TGTGCCAGCAGCTTAGGACTAGCGGGAGTGGATACGCAGTATTTT
>TRBJ1-1|NA|NA|TRBV28
CASSLWAGGNTEAFF
TGTGCCAGCAGTTTATGGGCCGGGGGCAACACTGAAGCTTTCTTT
>TRBJ2-3|NA|NA|TRBV6-5
CASSYRAADTQYF
TGTGCCAGCAGTTACAGGGCCGCAGATACGCAGTATTTT
>TRBJ2-7|NA|NA|TRBV4-2
CASSQDNMYEQYF
TGTGCCAGCAGCCAAGATAACATGTACGAGCAGTACTTC
>TRBJ1-3|NA|NA|TRBV9
CASSVGAGLTGNTIYF
TGTGCCAGCAGCGTAGGGGCAGGACTGACTGGAAACACCATATATTTT
>TRBJ2-7|NA|NA|TRBV28
CASSPTGRGSYEQYF
TGTGCCAGCAGTCCAACAGGGAGGGGGTCCTACGAGCAGTACTTC
>TRBJ2-7|NA|NA|TRBV10-3
CAISESVISYEQYF
TGTGCCATCAGTGAGTCGGTCATTTCCTACGAGCAGTACTTC
>TRBJ1-5|few|NA|TRBV30
CAWSRDGGFQPQHF
TGTGCCTGGAGTCGGGACGGGGGGTTCCAGCCCCAGCATTTT
>TRBJ2-7|NA|TRBD1|TRBV10-3
CAISEPGQRRYEQYF
TGTGCCATCAGTGAGCCGGGACAGAGGCGGTACGAGCAGTACTTC
>TRBJ1-1|NA|NA|TRBV29-1
CSVESQGNTEAFF
TGCAGCGTTGAATCGCAGGGGAACACTGAAGCTTTCTTT
>TRBJ1-1|NA|NA|TRBV30
CAWSVDVNTEAFF
TGTGCCTGGAGTGTTGATGTGAACACTGAAGCTTTCTTT
>TRBJ1-5|NA|NA|TRBV6-6
CASRPDSFNQPQHF
TGTGCCAGCAGACCGGACAGTTTTAATCAGCCCCAGCATTTT
>TRBJ2-5|few|NA|TRBV5-1
CASSLAAETQYF
TGCGCCAGCAGCTTGGCGGCGGAGACCCAGTACTTC
>TRBJ1-4|NA|NA|TRBV6-1
CASSPRGGRPEKLFF
TGTGCCAGCAGCCCAAGGGGGGGCCGCCCTGAAAAACTGTTTTTT
>TRBJ2-7|NA|NA|TRBV28
CASRGGTYEQYF
TGTGCCAGCAGAGGGGGGACCTACGAGCAGTACTTC
>TRBJ2-1|NA|TRBD2|TRBV6-1
CASRTSGRAYNEQFF
TGTGCCAGCAGGACTAGCGGGAGGGCTTACAATGAGCAGTTCTTC
>TRBJ2-5|NA|NA|TRBV2
CASRRSGETQYF
TGTGCCAGCAGGCGGTCCGGGGAGACCCAGTACTTC
>TRBJ1-1|NA|NA|TRBV5-1
CASSLRVNTEAFF
TGCGCCAGCAGTTTGAGAGTGAACACTGAAGCTTTCTTT
>TRBJ1-4|NA|NA|TRBV28
CASSSGQSEKLFF
TGTGCCAGCAGTTCAGGACAGAGTGAAAAACTGTTTTTT
>TRBJ1-5|few|NA|TRBV18
CASSPPKGQPQHF
TGTGCCAGCTCACCACCAAAGGGTCAGCCCCAGCATTTT
>TRBJ1-5|NA|TRBD1|TRBV7-3
CASSFDRDQPQHF
TGTGCCAGCAGCTTTGACAGGGATCAGCCCCAGCATTTT
>TRBJ2-2|few|TRBD2|TRBV4-2
CASRKPGLAGGRSGELFF
TGTGCCAGCAGGAAACCGGGACTAGCGGGAGGGAGGTCCGGGGAGCTGTTTTTT
>TRBJ1-2|NA|NA|TRBV29-1
CSVARPTNYGYTF
TGCAGCGTTGCCAGGCCAACTAACTATGGCTACACCTTC
>TRBJ1-5|once|NA|TRBV27
CASSLSSLDQPQHF
TGTGCCAGCAGTTTATCGAGTCTGGATCAGCCCCAGCATTTT
>TRBJ1-3|NA|TRBD1|TRBV30
CAWTDRVTGNTIYF
TGTGCCTGGACCGACAGGGTCACTGGAAACACCATATATTTT
>TRBJ1-3|once|NA|TRBV19
CASSIAQGSGNTIYF
TGTGCCAGTAGTATAGCCCAGGGGAGCGGAAACACCATATATTTT
>TRBJ1-2|NA|TRBD1|TRBV7-9
CASSSRQGGYIPYGYTF
TGTGCCAGCAGCTCACGACAGGGTGGCTATATACCCTATGGCTACACCTTC
>TRBJ1-3|NA|NA|TRBV9
CASSVGRGGSSGNTIYF
TGTGCCAGCAGCGTAGGTCGGGGGGGGAGCTCTGGAAACACCATATATTTT
>TRBJ2-3|NA|NA|TRBV27
CASSHPADTQYF
TGTGCCAGCAGTCACCCAGCAGATACGCAGTATTTT
>TRBJ2-3|NA|NA|TRBV30
CAWTRGTSPTDTQYF
TGTGCCTGGACCAGGGGGACTAGTCCGACAGATACGCAGTATTTT
>TRBJ1-5|once|NA|TRBV21-1
CASSTCSNQPQHF
TGTGCCAGCAGCACGTGTAGCAATCAGCCCCAGCATTTT
>TRBJ2-1|NA|NA|TRBV5-6
CASSSLGARELNEQFF
TGTGCCAGCAGCTCGCTGGGAGCAAGGGAACTAAATGAGCAGTTCTTC
>TRBJ1-1|NA|NA|TRBV5-1
CASSLVGVALNTEAFF
TGCGCCAGCAGCTTGGTCGGGGTCGCTCTGAACACTGAAGCTTTCTTT
>TRBJ1-1|once|NA|TRBV29-1
CSGRRVANTEAFF
TGCAGCGGTCGAAGGGTCGCGAACACTGAAGCTTTCTTT
>TRBJ2-1|once|TRBD2|TRBV15
CATSRGRTSGLYNEQFF
TGTGCCACCAGCAGAGGTCGGACTAGCGGTTTATACAATGAGCAGTTCTTC
>TRBJ1-1|NA|TRBD1|TRBV6-1
CASSGQGNTEAFF
TGTGCCAGCAGTGGACAGGGGAACACTGAAGCTTTCTTT
>TRBJ2-7|NA|TRBD1|TRBV7-2
CASSLTQGVYEQYF
TGTGCCAGCAGCTTAACCCAGGGGGTCTACGAGCAGTACTTC
>TRBJ1-3|few|NA|TRBV7-9
CASSSGAGNTIYF
TGTGCCAGCAGCTCAGGGGCTGGAAACACCATATATTTT
>TRBJ2-7|NA|NA|TRBV30
CAWRGDNGYEQYF
TGTGCCTGGAGGGGGGATAATGGCTACGAGCAGTACTTC
>TRBJ2-6|NA|NA|TRBV2
CASSDTVFSSGANVLTF
TGTGCCAGCAGTGACACGGTTTTTAGCTCTGGGGCCAACGTCCTGACTTTC
>TRBJ2-3|NA|TRBD2|TRBV27
CASSPAGGREYF
TGTGCCAGCAGTCCCGCGGGGGGCCGGGAGTATTTT